The 14 T cell receptor beta chains reported below all come from one sample, sequenced in a study of blood T cell repertoires in COVID-19. Sequencing was performed with immunoSEQ multiplex PCR; in TCRdb, only in-frame clones are kept and a portion is missing. The sample holds roughly 250,000 clones; around 87% are singletons and the top ten take approximately 7.5%. Sequenced sample: peripheral blood. The receptors stem from a man aged 60-69 years who had recovered from COVID-19.

The chain carries TRBV10-3 and TRBJ2-6; no firm D call. Looked up from germline, CDR1 is ENHRY and CDR2 is SYGVKD. The CDR3 is 13 residues long. V lost 6 bases and J lost 0, with 3 bases in between. CDR3 loop: CAISLSGANVLTF. The DNA of the CDR3 is TGTGCCATCAGCCTCTCTGGGGCCAACGTCCTGACTTTC.

V and J are TRBV2 and TRBJ2-2; 8 bases line up with TRBD1. Trimming took 6 bases from V and 4 from J; bases not matched to a gene: 7. The CDR3 runs to 15 residues. Looked up from germline, CDR1 is SNHLY and CDR2 is FYNNEI. The chain's CDR3 is CASRPTGVSTGELFF. The CDR3 region has the DNA TGTGCCAGCAGGCCGACAGGGGTGAGCACCGGGGAGCTGTTTTTT.

The V gene is TRBV19, the J gene TRBJ1-1; possible D gene TRBD1, 6 bases. The CDR3 spans 15 residues. Germline CDR1 LNHDA, CDR2 SQIVND (reference sequence). Between the trimmed V and J ends, which lost 6 bases and 4 bases, there was a span of 18 bases. DNA of the CDR3: TGTGCCAGTAGGCCCGGACAGCGCCGTACCACTGAAGCTTTCTTT. The encoded protein is CASRPGQRRTTEAFF.

The chain couples TRBV18 to TRBJ1-4; D gene ambiguous. CDR1 is KGHSH and CDR2 is LQKENI in the germline V gene. This CDR3 contains 16 residues. Deletions cut 4 bases from V and 0 bases from J, with 12 bases between. DNA of the CDR3: TGTGCCAGCTCACTTTCAGGTGTTGCAACTAATGAAAAACTGTTTTTT. This codes for CASSLSGVATNEKLFF.

This chain connects TRBV18 to TRBJ2-7, with 12 bases identical to TRBD2. The germline V gene has CDR1 KGHSH and CDR2 LQKENI. The CDR3 contains 16 residues. The junction had 9 bases not matched to a gene; V was cut back by 3 bases and J by 6 bases. CDR3 DNA: TGTGCCAGCTCACCTCCCGGCGGACTAGCGGGGCTCGAGCAGTACTTC. It codes for CASSPPGGLAGLEQYF.

The chain links TRBV15 to TRBJ2-3; 8 nucleotides align to TRBD2. Germline values: CDR1 LNHNV, CDR2 YYDKDF (reference sequence). This CDR3 is built from 14 residues. V shed 5 bases, J shed 7 bases, and the junction held 8 bases outside the gene matches. The CDR3 reads CATSRRGEWNTQYF. The DNA for the CDR3 is TGTGCCACCAGCCGGCGGGGGGAGTGGAATACGCAGTATTTT.

The chain recombines TRBV7-9 with TRBJ2-2; D uncertain. The V and J ends lost 6 bases and 1 base respectively, with 21 bases between them. Germline lookup yields CDR1 SEHNR and CDR2 FQNEAQ (reference sequence). CDR3 length equals 18 residues. Written as DNA, the CDR3 is TGTGCCAGCAGTTCAGCGACCCCTAGATTCCAGAACACCGGGGAGCTGTTTTTT. This sequence encodes CASSSATPRFQNTGELFF.

This sequence joins TRBV9 and TRBJ2-2; TRBD1 is a possible D gene (5 bases). Deletions cut 0 bases from V and 8 bases from J, with 11 bases between. Germline V gene lookup returns CDR1 SGDLS and CDR2 YYNGEE. The CDR3 sequence is 14 residues long. The CDR3 spells CASSVVGAVGELFF. Written as DNA, the CDR3 is TGTGCCAGCAGCGTAGTTGGGGCGGTAGGGGAGCTGTTTTTT. Full variable domain (outside the CDR3, taken from reference TRBV9 and TRBJ2-2): DSGVTQTPKHLITATGQRVTLRCSPRSGDLSVYWYQQSLDQGLQFLIQYYNGEERAKGNILERFSAQQFPDLHSELNLSSLELGDSALYFCASSVVGAVGELFFGEGSRLTVL.

The chain recombines TRBV7-9 with TRBJ2-7; 11 bases line up with TRBD2. The germline gives CDR1 SEHNR, CDR2 FQNEAQ (reference sequence). CDR3 length: 13 amino acids. V was pared by 5 bases and J by 5 bases, with 2 bases of the junction left unmatched. CDR3 region: CASSGLAGNEQYF. CDR3 coding DNA: TGTGCCAGCAGCGGACTAGCGGGTAACGAGCAGTACTTC.

The rearrangement uses TRBV7-9 and TRBJ2-1; 12 nucleotides match TRBD2. The CDR3 loop spans 15 amino acids. V trimming: 5 bases; J trimming: 7 bases; junction bases outside the gene matches: 6. In germline, CDR1 is SEHNR, CDR2 FQNEAQ (reference sequence). The CDR3 protein is CASSPTSGGQNEQFF. CDR3 DNA: TGTGCCAGCAGCCCGACTAGCGGGGGCCAAAATGAGCAGTTCTTC.

This clone turned up a few times. DNA of the CDR3: TGTGCCAGCGAATCCACCAGCACCGGGGAGCTGTTTTTT. Amino acids: CASESTSTGELFF. The chain recombines TRBV2 with TRBJ2-2; D unclear. This CDR3 has 13 amino acids. The germline V gene has CDR1 SNHLY and CDR2 FYNNEI. V was shortened by 8 bases and J by 4 bases, with 11 bases between the two germline ends.

The genes are TRBV15 and TRBJ1-1; D is unresolved. CDR3 length: 13 residues. V was trimmed by 1 base and J by 3 bases, leaving 6 bases between them. Germline V gene lookup returns CDR1 LNHNV and CDR2 YYDKDF (reference sequence). The CDR3 DNA is TGTGCCACCAGCAGAGGAGAGTACACTGAAGCTTTCTTT. It is translated as CATSRGEYTEAFF.

With regard to this clone: The same CDR3 also results from other DNA sequences found in this sample. CDR3 sequence: CASSLLTGELFF. The CDR3 DNA reads as TGCGCCAGCAGCTTGCTCACCGGGGAGCTGTTTTTT. The chain joins TRBV5-1 to TRBJ2-2; D is uncertain. Between the trimmed V and J ends, which lost 1 base and 4 bases, there was a span of 2 bases. The CDR3 loop spans 12 amino acids. In germline, CDR1 is SGHRS, CDR2 YFSETQ.

The table lists this clone with a count of one. The chain combines TRBV28 with TRBJ1-3; 8 bases align to TRBD1. This CDR3 is 18 amino acids long. Germline CDR1 and CDR2: MDHEN and SYDVKM. The V and J ends lost 3 bases and 8 bases, in that order; junction bases with no gene match: 18. CDR3 sequence reads: CASSFSRTGKVAWHTIYF. The CDR3 coding sequence is TGTGCCAGCAGTTTCTCCCGGACAGGGAAGGTGGCTTGGCACACCATATATTTT.